This entry features one TCR beta chain sequence. As yet, its antigen is unknown. The study ran its PCR with 60 Vbeta and 13 Jbeta primers. Only in-frame clones appear in the TCRdb table, and some are missing; sequencing was by immunoSEQ multiplex PCR. In the table there are 200,000 to 250,000 clones, roughly 91% of which are singletons. The CDR3 sequence is 15 residues long. With V trimmed by 6 bases and J by 6 bases, 11 bases remained unmatched. The germline CDR1 and CDR2 sequences are MNHNS and SASEGT. The data belong to a study of cytomegalovirus exposure and HLA in healthy donors. Study findings and constraints: Immune exposure was documented only through CMV serostatus. HLA alleles showed associations with about 15,000 TCR beta sequences in a later analysis, at a 0.05 false discovery rate. Many donors carried some public TCRs, although rarity characterized most TCR sequences. Later analysis identified a missense DCLRE1C variant that was linked to TCR beta V- and J-gene trimming.

This TCR was recovered from a woman in her late teens or twenties in good health and CMV-seronegative. The chain couples TRBV6-1 to TRBJ1-1, with 9 bases that match TRBD1. What was sequenced was PBMCs. The CDR3 coding sequence is TGTGCCAGCAGATCATCCGGACAGGGGACAGCTGAAGCTTTCTTT. This codes for CASRSSGQGTAEAFF.